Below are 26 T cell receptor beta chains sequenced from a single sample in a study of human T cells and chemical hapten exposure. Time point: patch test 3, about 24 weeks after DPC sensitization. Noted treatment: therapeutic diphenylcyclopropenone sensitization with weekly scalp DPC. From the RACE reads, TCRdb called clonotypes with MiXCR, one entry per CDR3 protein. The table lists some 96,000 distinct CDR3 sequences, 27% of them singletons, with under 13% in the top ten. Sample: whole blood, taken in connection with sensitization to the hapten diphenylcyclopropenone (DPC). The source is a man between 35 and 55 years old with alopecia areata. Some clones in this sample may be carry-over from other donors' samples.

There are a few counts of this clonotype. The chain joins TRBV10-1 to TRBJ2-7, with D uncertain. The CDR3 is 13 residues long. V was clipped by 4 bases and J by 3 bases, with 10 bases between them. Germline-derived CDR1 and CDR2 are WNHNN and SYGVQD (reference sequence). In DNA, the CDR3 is TGCGCCAGCAGTGCAGGTAGTTTCTACGAGCAGTACTTC. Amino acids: CASSAGSFYEQYF.

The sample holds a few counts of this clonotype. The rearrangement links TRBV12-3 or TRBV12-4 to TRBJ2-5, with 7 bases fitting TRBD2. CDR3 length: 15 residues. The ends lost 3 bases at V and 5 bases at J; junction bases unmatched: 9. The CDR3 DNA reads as TGTGCCAGCAGTTTGGCCGCGGGAGCGGGGGAGACCCAGTACTTC. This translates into CASSLAAGAGETQYF.

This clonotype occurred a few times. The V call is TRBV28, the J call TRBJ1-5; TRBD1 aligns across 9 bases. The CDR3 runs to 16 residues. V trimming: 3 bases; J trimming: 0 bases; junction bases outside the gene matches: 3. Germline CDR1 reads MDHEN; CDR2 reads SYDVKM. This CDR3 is CASSLWTGASNQPQHF. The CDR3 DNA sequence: TGTGCCAGCAGTTTGTGGACAGGGGCTAGCAATCAGCCCCAGCATTTT. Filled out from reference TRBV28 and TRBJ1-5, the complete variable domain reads DVKVTQSSRYLVKRTGEKVFLECVQDMDHENMFWYRQDPGLGLRLIYFSYDVKMKEKGDIPEGYSVSREKKERFSLILESASTNQTSMYLCASSLWTGASNQPQHFGDGTRLSIL.

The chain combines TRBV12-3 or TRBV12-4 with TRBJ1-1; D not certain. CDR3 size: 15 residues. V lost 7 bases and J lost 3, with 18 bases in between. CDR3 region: CASTLLGMGDTEAFF. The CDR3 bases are TGTGCCAGCACATTGCTAGGGATGGGAGACACTGAAGCTTTCTTT.

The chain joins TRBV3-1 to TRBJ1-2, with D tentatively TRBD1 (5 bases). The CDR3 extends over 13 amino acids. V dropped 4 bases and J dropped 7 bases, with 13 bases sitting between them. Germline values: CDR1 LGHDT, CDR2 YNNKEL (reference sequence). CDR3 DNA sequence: TGTGCCAGCAGCCGCACAGGAGATGGTGGCTACACCTTC. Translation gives CASSRTGDGGYTF.

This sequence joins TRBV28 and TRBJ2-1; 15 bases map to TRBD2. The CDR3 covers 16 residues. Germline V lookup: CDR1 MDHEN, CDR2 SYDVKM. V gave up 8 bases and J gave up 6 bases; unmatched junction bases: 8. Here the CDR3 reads CASYRWTSGGGNEQFF. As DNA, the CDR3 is TGTGCCAGCTATCGCTGGACTAGCGGGGGGGGCAATGAGCAGTTCTTC.

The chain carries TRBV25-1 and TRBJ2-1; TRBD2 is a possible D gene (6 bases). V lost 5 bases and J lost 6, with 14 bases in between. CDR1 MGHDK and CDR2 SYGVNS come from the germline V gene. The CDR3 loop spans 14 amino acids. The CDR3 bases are TGTGCCAGCAGTATCTGGAGGGCGGGCAATGAGCAGTTCTTC. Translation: CASSIWRAGNEQFF.

The CDR3 coding sequence is TGTGCCAGCAGCCCAAGCCCGAATCAGCCCCAGCATTTT. Translating gives CASSPSPNQPQHF. The V call is TRBV6-6, the J call TRBJ1-5; unclear D gene. The length of the CDR3 is 13 residues. CDR1 is MNHNY, CDR2 SVGAGI, per germline (reference sequence). V lost 6 bases, J lost 4 bases, and 10 bases lay in between.

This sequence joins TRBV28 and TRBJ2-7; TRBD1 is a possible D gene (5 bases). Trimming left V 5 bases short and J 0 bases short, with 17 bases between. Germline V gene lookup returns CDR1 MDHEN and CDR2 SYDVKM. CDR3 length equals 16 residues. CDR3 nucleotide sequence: TGTGCCAGCAGTCCCCTAGGGGCGGCTAGCTCCTACGAGCAGTACTTC. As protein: CASSPLGAASSYEQYF.

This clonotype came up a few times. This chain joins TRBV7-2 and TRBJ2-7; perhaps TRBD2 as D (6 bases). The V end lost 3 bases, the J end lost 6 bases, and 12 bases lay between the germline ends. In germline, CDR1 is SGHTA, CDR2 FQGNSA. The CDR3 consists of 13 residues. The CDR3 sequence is CASSLTGAGEQYF. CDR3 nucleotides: TGTGCCAGCAGCTTGACGGGAGCAGGCGAGCAGTACTTC.

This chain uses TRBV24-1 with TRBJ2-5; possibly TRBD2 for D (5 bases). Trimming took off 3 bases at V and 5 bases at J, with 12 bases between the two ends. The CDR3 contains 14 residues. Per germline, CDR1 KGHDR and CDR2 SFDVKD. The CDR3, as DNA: TGTGCCACCAGTGATCCCGGGTCGGGGGAGACCCAGTACTTC. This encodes CATSDPGSGETQYF.

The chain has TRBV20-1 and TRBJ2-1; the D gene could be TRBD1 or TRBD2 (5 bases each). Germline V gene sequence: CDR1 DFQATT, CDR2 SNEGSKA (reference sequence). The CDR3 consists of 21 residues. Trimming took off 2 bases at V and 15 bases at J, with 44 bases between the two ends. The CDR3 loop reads CSARSPSGTAVEADWAARTFF. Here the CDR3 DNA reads TGCAGTGCTAGATCCCCGTCCGGGACGGCGGTAGAAGCGGATTGGGCCGCCCGGACGTTCTTC.

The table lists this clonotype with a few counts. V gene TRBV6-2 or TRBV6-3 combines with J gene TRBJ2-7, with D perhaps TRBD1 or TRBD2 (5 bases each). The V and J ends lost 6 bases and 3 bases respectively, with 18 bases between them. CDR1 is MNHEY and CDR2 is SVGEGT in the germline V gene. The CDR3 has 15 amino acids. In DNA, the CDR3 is TGTGCCAGCAGCACACACAGAGGGGCCAACTACGAGCAGTACTTC. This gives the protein CASSTHRGANYEQYF.

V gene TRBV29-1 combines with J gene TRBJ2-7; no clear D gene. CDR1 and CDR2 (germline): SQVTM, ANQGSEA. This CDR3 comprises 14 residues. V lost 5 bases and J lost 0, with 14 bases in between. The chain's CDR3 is CSVLLHASSYEQYF. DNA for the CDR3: TGCAGCGTTCTTCTCCACGCGAGCTCCTACGAGCAGTACTTC.

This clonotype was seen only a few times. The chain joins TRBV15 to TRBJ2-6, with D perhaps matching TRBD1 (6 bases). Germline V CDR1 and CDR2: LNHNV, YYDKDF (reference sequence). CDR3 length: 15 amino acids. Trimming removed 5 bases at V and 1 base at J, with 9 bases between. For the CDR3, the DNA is TGTGCCACCAGCTACAGGGAGTCTGGGGCCAACGTCCTGACTTTC. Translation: CATSYRESGANVLTF.

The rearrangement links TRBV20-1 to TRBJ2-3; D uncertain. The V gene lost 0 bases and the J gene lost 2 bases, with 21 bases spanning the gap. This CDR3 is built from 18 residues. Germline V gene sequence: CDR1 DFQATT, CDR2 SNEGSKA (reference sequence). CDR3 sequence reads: CSARDFERAVTSTDTQYF. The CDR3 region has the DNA TGCAGTGCTAGAGATTTCGAAAGGGCGGTTACTTCCACAGATACGCAGTATTTT.

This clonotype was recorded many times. The DNA for the CDR3 is TGCAGTGCTTTCAGATCAGGGGCCAACGTCCTGACTTTC. Translated: CSAFRSGANVLTF. This sequence joins TRBV20-1 and TRBJ2-6, with D hard to call. Germline CDR1 and CDR2: DFQATT and SNEGSKA (reference sequence). The CDR3 runs 13 residues. Trimming took 5 bases from V and 4 from J, leaving 9 bases between them.

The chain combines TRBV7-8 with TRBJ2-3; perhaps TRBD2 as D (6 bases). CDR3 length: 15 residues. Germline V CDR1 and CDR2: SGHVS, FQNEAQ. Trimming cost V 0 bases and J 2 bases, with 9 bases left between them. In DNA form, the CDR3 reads TGTGCCAGCAGCTTAGCCGGGAGCTTCACAGATACGCAGTATTTT. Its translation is CASSLAGSFTDTQYF.

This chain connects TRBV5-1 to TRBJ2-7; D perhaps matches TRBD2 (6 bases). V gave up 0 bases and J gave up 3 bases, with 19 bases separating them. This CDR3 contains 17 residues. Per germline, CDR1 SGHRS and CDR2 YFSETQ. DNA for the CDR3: TGCGCCAGCAGCTTGGGCCCGAGTAGCGGATCTTTCTACGAGCAGTACTTC. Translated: CASSLGPSSGSFYEQYF.

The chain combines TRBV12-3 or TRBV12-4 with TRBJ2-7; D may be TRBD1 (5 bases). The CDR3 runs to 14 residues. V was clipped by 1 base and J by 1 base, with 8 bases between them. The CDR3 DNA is TGTGCCAGCAGTTTAGACAGGCGGTCCTACGAGCAGTACTTC. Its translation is CASSLDRRSYEQYF.

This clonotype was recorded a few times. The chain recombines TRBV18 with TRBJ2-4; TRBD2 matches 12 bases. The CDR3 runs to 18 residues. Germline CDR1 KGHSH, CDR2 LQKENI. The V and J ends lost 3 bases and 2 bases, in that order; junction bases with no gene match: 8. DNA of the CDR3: TGTGCCAGCTCACCCGGGACTAGCGGGCTCCGCCCCAAAAACATTCAGTACTTC. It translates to CASSPGTSGLRPKNIQYF.

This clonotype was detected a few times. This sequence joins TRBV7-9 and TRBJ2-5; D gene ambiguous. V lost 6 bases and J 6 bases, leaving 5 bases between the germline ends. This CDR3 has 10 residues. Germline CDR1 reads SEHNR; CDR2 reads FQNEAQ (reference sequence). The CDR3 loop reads CASSYKTQYF. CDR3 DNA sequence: TGTGCCAGCAGTTATAAGACCCAGTACTTC. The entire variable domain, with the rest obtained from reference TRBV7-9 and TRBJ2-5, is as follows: DTGVSQNPRHKITKRGQNVTFRCDPISEHNRLYWYRQTLGQGPEFLTYFQNEAQLEKSRLLSDRFSAERPKGSFSTLEIQRTEQGDSAMYLCASSYKTQYFGPGTRLLVL.

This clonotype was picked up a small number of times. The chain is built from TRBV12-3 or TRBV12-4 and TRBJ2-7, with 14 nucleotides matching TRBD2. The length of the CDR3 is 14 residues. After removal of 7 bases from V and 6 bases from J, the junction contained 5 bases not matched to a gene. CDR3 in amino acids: CASTGTSGSREQYF. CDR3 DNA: TGTGCCAGCACCGGGACTAGCGGGAGTCGCGAGCAGTACTTC.

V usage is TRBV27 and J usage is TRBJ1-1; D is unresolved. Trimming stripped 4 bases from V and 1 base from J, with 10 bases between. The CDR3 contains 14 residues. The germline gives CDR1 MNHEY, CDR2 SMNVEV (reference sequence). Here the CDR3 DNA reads TGTGCCAGCAGTTCCATTGAACCGAACACTGAAGCTTTCTTT. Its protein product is CASSSIEPNTEAFF.

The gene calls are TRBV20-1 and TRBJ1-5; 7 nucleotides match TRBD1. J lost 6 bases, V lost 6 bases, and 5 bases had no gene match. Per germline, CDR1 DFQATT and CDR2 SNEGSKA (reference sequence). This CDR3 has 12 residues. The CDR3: CSAQTGAQPQHF. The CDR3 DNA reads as TGCAGTGCCCAAACAGGGGCTCAGCCCCAGCATTTT.

Here the CDR3 reads CASSSVTNYGYTF. The CDR3 nucleotides read TGTGCCAGCAGCTCAGTTACTAACTATGGCTACACCTTC. This chain uses TRBV7-9 with TRBJ1-2; D is uncertain. Germline values: CDR1 SEHNR, CDR2 FQNEAQ (reference sequence). V dropped 4 bases and J dropped 0 bases, with 6 bases sitting between them. The CDR3 consists of 13 residues.